These 14 T cell receptor beta chains share one sample of origin, sequenced in a study of blood T cell repertoires in COVID-19. Data came from immunoSEQ multiplex PCR; TCRdb stores just in-frame clones and leaves some out. This table holds roughly 140,000 clones, roughly 88% found once. The sample was peripheral blood. The origin of the receptors is a woman in her fifties or sixties with acute or convalescent COVID-19.

This chain uses TRBV19 with TRBJ1-2, with TRBD1 matching 10 bases. Germline lookup yields CDR1 LNHDA and CDR2 SQIVND (reference sequence). V shed 4 bases, J shed 3 bases, and the junction held 5 bases outside the gene matches. This CDR3 has 15 residues. The CDR3 DNA reads TGTGCCAGTAGTACTCGTGGGACAGGGGACTATGGCTACACCTTC. Its translation: CASSTRGTGDYGYTF.

J is TRBJ1-2 and V is TRBV11-2; TRBD1 might be the D (5 bases). Germline assignment: CDR1 SGHAT and CDR2 FQNNGV. The CDR3 totals 11 residues. V lost 5 bases and J 7 bases, leaving 8 bases between the germline ends. CDR3 region: CASSQGVGYTF. The CDR3, as DNA: TGTGCCAGCAGCCAAGGGGTTGGCTACACCTTC.

The V and J genes are TRBV3-1 (or the pseudogene TRBV3-2) and TRBJ1-1, with 8 bases that match TRBD1. Per germline, CDR1 LGHDT and CDR2 YNNKEL (reference sequence). The CDR3 is 13 amino acids. The V gene end was trimmed by 0 bases and the J gene end by 7 bases; junction bases not matched to a gene: 1. In DNA form, the CDR3 reads TGTGCCAGCAGCCAAGACAGGGGGCGTGAAGCTTTCTTT. This sequence encodes CASSQDRGREAFF.

This clone has just one count. This chain uses TRBV6-5 with TRBJ1-1; 7 nucleotides agree with TRBD1. V lost 6 bases and J lost 2; bases outside the gene matches: 9. The CDR3 is 15 residues long. The germline CDR1 and CDR2 sequences are MNHEY and SVGAGI. In DNA form, the CDR3 reads TGTGCCAGCAGGATTACCGGGACAGCTAACACTGAAGCTTTCTTT. Translation: CASRITGTANTEAFF.

In its sample, this clone was seen a few times. The gene calls are TRBV6-4 and TRBJ1-4; 7 bases line up with TRBD1. The CDR3 sequence is 15 residues long. J was trimmed by 7 bases and V by 3 bases; bases with no gene match: 8. Germline V lookup: CDR1 MRHNA, CDR2 SNTAGT. CDR3 coding DNA: TGTGCCAGCAGTGATAAGGGGGCGCGAAGTGAAAAACTGTTTTTT. It yields the protein CASSDKGARSEKLFF.

The chain recombines TRBV7-2 with TRBJ2-1; 7 positions agree with TRBD2. The germline gives CDR1 SGHTA, CDR2 FQGNSA. The CDR3 extends over 17 amino acids. J gave up 0 bases and V 1 base, and 6 bases lay outside the gene matches. The CDR3 region is CASSLEGAGSSYNEQFF. In nucleotides, the CDR3 is TGTGCCAGCAGCTTAGAGGGAGCGGGATCCTCCTACAATGAGCAGTTCTTC.

The chain combines TRBV7-7 with TRBJ2-5; no reliable D call. Per the germline V gene, CDR1 is SSHAT and CDR2 is FNYEAQ (reference sequence). This CDR3 region has 12 residues. V was clipped by 4 bases and J by 5 bases, with 8 bases between them. In nucleotides, the CDR3 is TGTGCCAGCAGCTCCGTATCGGAGACCCAGTACTTC. Translating it yields CASSSVSETQYF.

This sequence joins TRBV10-3 and TRBJ2-3; 11 bases are shared with TRBD2. J was trimmed by 5 bases and V by 4 bases; bases with no gene match: 8. Germline CDR1 ENHRY, CDR2 SYGVKD. CDR3 size: 16 residues. The CDR3 bases are TGTGCCATCAGTGTTAGCGGGGGGGCCGGAGGAGATACGCAGTATTTT. This translates into CAISVSGGAGGDTQYF.

The J gene is TRBJ2-5, the V gene TRBV10-3; 9 bases fit TRBD2. Germline assignment: CDR1 ENHRY and CDR2 SYGVKD. The length of the CDR3 is 13 residues. The V segment lost 10 bases and the J segment 5 bases; nucleotides outside the gene matches: 8. The CDR3 DNA follows: TGTGCCACGGTAGCGGGAGTCGGGGAGACCCAGTACTTC. It is translated as CATVAGVGETQYF.

V and J are TRBV7-2 and TRBJ1-1; 10 nucleotides match TRBD1. Germline V lookup: CDR1 SGHTA, CDR2 FQGNSA. The trim removed 5 bases at V and 8 bases at J, leaving 8 bases unmatched. CDR3 length equals 14 residues. This CDR3 is CASSPGQGTREAFF. In DNA, the CDR3 is TGTGCCAGCAGCCCGGGACAGGGGACCCGGGAAGCTTTCTTT.

The gene calls are TRBV30 and TRBJ2-1, with 10 positions matching TRBD2. V lost 5 bases to trimming and J lost 7 bases; unmatched junction nucleotides: 8. From germline, CDR1 is GTSNPN and CDR2 SVGIG (reference sequence). There are 14 residues in the CDR3. CDR3 bases: TGTGCCTGGGCTGGGACTAGCGTAGTGAATGAGCAGTTCTTC. This sequence encodes CAWAGTSVVNEQFF.

This rearrangement joins TRBV27 to TRBJ1-2; 7 bases line up with TRBD1. This CDR3 has 15 residues. Germline V gene sequence: CDR1 MNHEY, CDR2 SMNVEV (reference sequence). J lost 4 bases, V lost 6 bases, and 11 bases had no gene match. The CDR3 sequence is CASSPRRGQGYGYTF. In DNA, the CDR3 is TGTGCCAGCAGCCCTCGGAGGGGGCAAGGCTATGGCTACACCTTC.

The V gene is TRBV18, the J gene TRBJ1-5, with 9 bases identical to TRBD1. Germline CDR1 and CDR2: KGHSH and LQKENI. The V gene end was trimmed by 8 bases and the J gene end by 4 bases; junction bases not matched to a gene: 9. This CDR3 has 15 residues. Written as DNA, the CDR3 is TGTGCCAGCACTCTACGACAGGGGGGAAATCAGCCCCAGCATTTT. It translates to CASTLRQGGNQPQHF. Looking up the rest from reference TRBV18 and TRBJ1-5 gives the full variable domain: NAGVMQNPRHLVRRRGQEARLRCSPMKGHSHVYWYRQLPEEGLKFMVYLQKENIIDESGMPKERFSAEFPKEGPSILRIQQVVRGDSAAYFCASTLRQGGNQPQHFGDGTRLSIL.

J is TRBJ2-3 and V is TRBV11-2; D ambiguous. The V and J ends lost 1 base and 2 bases respectively, with 10 bases between them. Per the germline V gene, CDR1 is SGHAT and CDR2 is FQNNGV. This CDR3 comprises 15 residues. The CDR3 bases are TGTGCCAGCAGCTTAGCCCCAGGCACCACAGATACGCAGTATTTT. Its protein product is CASSLAPGTTDTQYF.